These T cell receptor beta chains were read from a single sample in a study of T cells in Graves' hyperthyroidism and ophthalmopathy. TCRdb re-called the multiplex PCR reads with MiXCR, one entry per CDR3 protein. The table shows about 760,000 distinct CDR3 sequences, with 30% to 40% occurring only once. Material for sequencing was blood. These receptors all stem from a woman between 35 and 50 years old with Graves' hyperthyroidism. CDR3s include the opening cysteine and the closing phenylalanine or tryptophan. Each record gives: J gene, D gene, V gene, clone size, CDR3 protein, CDR3 DNA. The D gene is left open where the match is weak. Size is stated for part of the rows, as once, few or many counts, or as a class when the clone is expanded.

TRBJ2-7	TRBD1	TRBV19	NA	CASSIGATGGRSSYEQYF	TGTGCCAGTAGTATTGGTGCGACAGGGGGCCGGAGCTCCTACGAGCAGTACTTC
TRBJ1-6	TRBD1	TRBV27	NA	CASSLSSTGYRRPLHF	TGTGCCAGCAGTTTATCCTCGACAGGGTATAGGAGACCCCTCCACTTT
TRBJ2-7	TRBD1	TRBV18	NA	CASSPASGGNEQYF	TGTGCCAGCTCACCAGCTTCAGGGGGCAACGAGCAGTACTTC
TRBJ1-4	TRBD1	TRBV6-5	NA	CASSYPTGEGEKLFF	TGTGCCAGCAGTTACCCAACAGGGGAGGGGGAAAAACTGTTTTTT
TRBJ1-2	NA	TRBV3-1	NA	CASSQADAGHRGYTF	TGTGCCAGCAGCCAAGCAGACGCGGGACATAGAGGCTACACCTTC
TRBJ2-7	TRBD2	TRBV5-4	NA	CASSQVASGGVYEQYF	TGCGCCAGCAGCCAAGTTGCTAGCGGGGGTGTTTACGAGCAGTACTTC
TRBJ1-4	NA	TRBV9	many	CASSVNTAEGKLFF	TGTGCCAGCAGCGTAAACACGGCCGAAGGAAAACTGTTTTTT
TRBJ1-1	TRBD1	TRBV29-1	many	CSVAQHDRVTEAFF	TGCAGCGTTGCCCAGCACGACAGGGTCACTGAAGCTTTCTTT
TRBJ2-5	TRBD1	TRBV7-9	NA	CASSLVGRGRYQETQYF	TGTGCCAGCAGCTTAGTTGGCAGGGGGCGATACCAAGAGACCCAGTACTTC
TRBJ1-2	NA	TRBV6-1	few	CASSWEMGYGYTF	TGTGCCAGCAGTTGGGAAATGGGCTATGGCTACACCTTC
TRBJ1-2	NA	TRBV6-1	NA	CASSLNVYGYTF	TGTGCCAGCAGTTTAAACGTCTATGGCTACACCTTC
TRBJ2-7	TRBD2	TRBV10-3	many	CAIRGTSGRRAYEQYF	TGTGCCATCAGGGGGACTAGCGGGAGGCGTGCCTACGAGCAGTACTTC
TRBJ1-2	NA	TRBV9	many	CASSQIPGGAGSGYTF	TGTGCCAGCAGCCAGATCCCGGGGGGAGCCGGTAGTGGCTACACCTTC
TRBJ1-2	NA	TRBV4-3	NA	CASSQGNVTDDYGYTF	TGCGCCAGCAGCCAAGGCAACGTAACAGATGACTATGGCTACACCTTC
TRBJ1-3	NA	TRBV7-2	many	CASSLGRGSGNTIYF	TGTGCCAGCAGCTTAGGACGGGGCTCTGGAAACACCATATATTTT
TRBJ1-5	NA	TRBV25-1	many	CASWGGGNQPQHF	TGTGCCAGCTGGGGAGGGGGCAATCAGCCCCAGCATTTT
TRBJ1-1	NA	TRBV2	many	CASSEIGLVVTEAFF	TGTGCCAGCAGTGAAATCGGGTTGGTGGTCACTGAAGCTTTCTTT
TRBJ2-2	NA	TRBV7-8	NA	CASKRGLTGELLF	TGTGCCAGCAAAAGGGGATTAACCGGGGAGCTGCTTTTT
TRBJ2-7	TRBD1	TRBV2	many	CASRGQATYEQYF	TGTGCCAGCAGGGGACAGGCGACCTACGAGCAGTACTTC
TRBJ1-2	NA	TRBV15	many	CATSRAVQHPYGYTF	TGTGCCACCAGCAGGGCAGTACAACACCCCTATGGCTACACCTTC
TRBJ1-2	NA	TRBV6-5	few	CASSPAPARGYTF	TGTGCCAGCAGTCCCGCCCCAGCACGGGGCTACACCTTC
TRBJ1-1	NA	TRBV2	NA	CASSEPGVGGTEAFF	TGTGCCAGCAGTGAACCCGGGGTAGGTGGCACTGAAGCTTTCTTT
TRBJ1-2	NA	TRBV28	NA	CASSSPGERYGYTF	TGTGCCAGCAGTTCTCCGGGGGAACGCTATGGCTACACCTTC
TRBJ1-2	TRBD1	TRBV6-2/TRBV6-3	few	CASKPQGSRNGYTF	TGTGCCAGCAAACCACAGGGGAGTAGGAATGGCTACACCTTC
TRBJ2-7	NA	TRBV29-1	NA	CSFGGNYYEQYF	TGCAGCTTCGGGGGCAACTACTACGAGCAGTACTTC
TRBJ2-5	NA	TRBV19	many	CASTASGQETQYF	TGTGCCAGTACTGCGAGTGGGCAAGAGACCCAGTACTTC
TRBJ2-7	NA	TRBV6-5	NA	CASSTEDGLYEQYF	TGTGCCAGCAGCACGGAGGACGGCCTCTACGAGCAGTACTTC
TRBJ1-5	NA	TRBV2	NA	CASSEQGQPQHF	TGTGCCAGCAGTGAACAGGGCCAGCCCCAGCATTTT
TRBJ1-4	TRBD1	TRBV4-3	NA	CASSQDGGQGGASEKLFF	TGCGCCAGCAGCCAAGATGGGGGACAGGGGGGAGCGAGTGAAAAACTGTTTTTT
TRBJ1-5	NA	TRBV7-2	few	CASSLVPQPSHEPQHF	TGTGCCAGCAGCTTAGTCCCCCAGCCCAGTCATGAGCCCCAGCATTTT
TRBJ1-6	NA	TRBV7-9	many	CASSLGQAHNSPLHF	TGTGCCAGCAGCTTAGGACAGGCGCATAATTCACCCCTCCACTTT
TRBJ2-7	NA	TRBV7-6	NA	CASSYSVSGSYEQYF	TGTGCCAGCAGCTACTCCGTGTCGGGGTCCTACGAGCAGTACTTC
TRBJ2-5	NA	TRBV2	NA	CASGPTGIETQYF	TGTGCCAGCGGCCCCACAGGGATTGAGACCCAGTACTTC
TRBJ1-4	TRBD1	TRBV7-2	NA	CASSRGQGVKEKLFF	TGTGCCAGCAGCCGAGGACAGGGTGTCAAGGAAAAACTGTTTTTT
TRBJ1-2	NA	TRBV11-2	many	CASRSGRGYGYTF	TGTGCCAGCAGATCCGGACGGGGTTATGGCTACACCTTC
TRBJ2-7	NA	TRBV19	many	CASSIRAGEAYEQYF	TGTGCCAGTAGTATTCGGGCAGGGGAGGCCTACGAGCAGTACTTC
TRBJ2-5	NA	TRBV7-9	many	CASSLPPAGPKETQYF	TGTGCCAGCAGCTTACCTCCCGCGGGACCTAAAGAGACCCAGTACTTC
TRBJ2-7	NA	TRBV7-2	NA	CASSQSGSLYEQYF	TGCGCCAGCAGCCAATCAGGGAGCCTTTACGAGCAGTACTTC
TRBJ2-7	NA	TRBV7-2	NA	CASSRPDSLSYEQYF	TGTGCCAGCAGCCGCCCGGACTCACTCTCCTACGAGCAGTACTTC
TRBJ2-7	TRBD1	TRBV7-8	many	CASSLALYRDRTTYEQYF	TGTGCCAGCAGCTTAGCGCTTTATCGGGACAGGACAACCTACGAGCAGTACTTC
TRBJ1-2	NA	TRBV4-2	many	CASSQSAPTYGYTF	TGTGCCAGCAGCCAATCAGCCCCCACCTATGGCTACACCTTC
TRBJ2-7	NA	TRBV7-9	few	CASSQGLGVAEQYF	TGCGCCAGCAGCCAAGGGCTCGGGGTAGCCGAGCAGTACTTC
TRBJ1-5	TRBD1	TRBV20-1	many	CSARVGTDNQPQHF	TGCAGTGCTAGAGTCGGGACAGATAATCAGCCCCAGCATTTT
TRBJ2-5	NA	TRBV6-5	few	CASSYRKGEETQYF	TGTGCCAGCAGTTACCGGAAGGGAGAAGAGACCCAGTACTTC
TRBJ2-6	NA	TRBV9	NA	CASSVDGGRAGANVLTF	TGTGCCAGCAGCGTAGATGGGGGGCGCGCCGGGGCCAACGTCCTGACTTTC
TRBJ2-7	NA	TRBV19	few	CASATSRTPYEQYF	TGTGCCAGTGCTACTAGCCGAACGCCCTACGAGCAGTACTTC
TRBJ2-7	NA	TRBV7-2	many	CASSPNRFYEQYF	TGTGCCAGCAGCCCGAACAGATTCTACGAGCAGTACTTC
TRBJ1-2	NA	TRBV10-3	NA	CAISGQQGYTF	TGTGCCATCAGTGGGCAGCAGGGCTACACCTTC
TRBJ2-2	NA	TRBV19	NA	CAWSYLGGANTGELFF	TGTGCCTGGAGTTATCTGGGCGGGGCGAACACCGGGGAGCTGTTTTTT
TRBJ1-2	NA	TRBV29-1	NA	CSVSGGDYTF	TGCAGCGTGAGCGGGGGTGACTACACCTTC
TRBJ1-2	NA	TRBV29-1	once	CSVSVGGVGGYTF	TGCAGCGTGTCGGTAGGGGGTGTTGGCGGCTACACCTTC
TRBJ2-2	NA	TRBV7-8	NA	CASSSSLTGIYTGELFF	TGTGCCAGCAGCTCCTCCCTTACAGGAATCTACACCGGGGAGCTGTTTTTT
TRBJ1-2	NA	TRBV19	NA	CASRSGTSGDGYTF	TGTGCCAGTAGATCAGGGACGTCCGGGGATGGCTACACCTTC
TRBJ1-2	TRBD1	TRBV25-1	many	CASSEGTAYGYTF	TGTGCCAGCAGTGAAGGGACAGCCTATGGCTACACCTTC